This TCR beta chain was sequenced for a study of cytomegalovirus exposure and HLA in healthy donors. CDR1 is MDHEN, CDR2 SYDVKM, per germline. The CDR3 runs 15 residues. The V gene lost 6 bases and the J gene lost 11 bases, with 20 bases spanning the gap. Study conclusions and caveats: Presence/absence analyses rested on an assumption that sequencing depth was roughly uniform across donors. The study listed 150 to 200 cytomegalovirus-associated TCR beta chains. Earlier analysis yielded a pattern in which most TCR beta V segments were productive about 90% or about 30% of the time.

PCR used 60 Vbeta primers and 13 Jbeta primers. Profiling relied on immunoSEQ multiplex PCR, and the TCRdb table lists in-frame clones only, not all of them. This table holds about 84,000 clones, 75% to 90% found once. For this clone: Its target is unknown.

The chain links TRBV28 to TRBJ1-6, with D tentatively TRBD1 (6 bases). The TCR comes from a man between 18 and 29 years old in good health and CMV-seronegative. The specimen was PBMCs. The chain's CDR3 is CASSPRSGKGAPLHF. The CDR3 coding sequence is TGTGCCAGCAGCCCCCGGAGTGGGAAGGGGGCACCCCTCCACTTT.